The subject of this entry is one TCR beta chain. This entry is derived from a study of blood T cells in healthy people across ages. The CDR3 runs to 16 residues. The V gene end was trimmed by 5 bases and the J gene end by 11 bases; junction bases not matched to a gene: 17. CDR1 DFQATT and CDR2 SNEGSKA come from the germline V gene (reference sequence). For the second PCR, which ran for about 6 to 11 cycles, a sample-barcoded 5' primer and a J-beta primer mix were used. TCRdb analysed the 5' RACE reads with MiXCR anew, one entry per CDR3 protein. The sample includes 900,000 to 950,000 distinct CDR3 sequences, almost 30% of them seen just once. The same data also contributed to another study, on T cells of mothers and their children. From that report: Overlap ran slightly, non-significantly higher for related than unrelated mother-child pairs.

The rearrangement uses TRBV20-1 and TRBJ2-1; the match to TRBD2 covers 11 bases. Sample: blood. This receptor was identified in a woman aged 40 to 50 in good health. The CDR3 protein is CSAGGLAGGRTIQQFF. The CDR3 coding sequence is TGCAGTGCTGGGGGGCTAGCGGGGGGCCGGACCATTCAGCAGTTCTTC.